This TCR beta chain appears in the sequencing data of a study of regulatory T cells in long-lasting Graves disease. Findings of the study overall: The study found TRBV28, TRBJ1-2 and TRBJ2-5 favored in persistent disease. The number of shared public clonotypes was higher in persistent patients (approximately 2,500) than new patients (more than 850).

This CDR3 has 18 amino acids. The V and J ends lost 0 bases and 5 bases, in that order; junction bases with no gene match: 6. Germline V gene lookup returns CDR1 LNHNV and CDR2 YYDKDF (reference sequence). To make TCR beta libraries, researchers used iRepertoire HTBI primers and Arm-PCR of CDR3 regions. Each CDR3 protein is one row after TCRdb ran MiXCR on the multiplex PCR reads. In the table there are about 240,000 distinct CDR3 sequences, around 20% of which are singletons. Many counts were recorded for this clonotype. No antigen is known for it. Time point of the sample: newly diagnosed GD, antithyroid drugs for less than 3 months. PBMC-extracted RNA yielded the TCR library. Criteria from the American Thyroid Association guidelines were applied to diagnose Graves' disease.

The sample here was peripheral blood mononuclear cells (PBMCs), taken at new diagnosis, from a patient treated with antithyroid drugs. The chain uses TRBV15 and TRBJ2-1, with 14 positions matching TRBD2. The TCR comes from a female donor with Graves disease. Written as DNA, the CDR3 is TGTGCCACCAGCAGAGACGGACTAGCGGGAGGACTAAACAATGAGCAGTTCTTC. Amino acids: CATSRDGLAGGLNNEQFF.